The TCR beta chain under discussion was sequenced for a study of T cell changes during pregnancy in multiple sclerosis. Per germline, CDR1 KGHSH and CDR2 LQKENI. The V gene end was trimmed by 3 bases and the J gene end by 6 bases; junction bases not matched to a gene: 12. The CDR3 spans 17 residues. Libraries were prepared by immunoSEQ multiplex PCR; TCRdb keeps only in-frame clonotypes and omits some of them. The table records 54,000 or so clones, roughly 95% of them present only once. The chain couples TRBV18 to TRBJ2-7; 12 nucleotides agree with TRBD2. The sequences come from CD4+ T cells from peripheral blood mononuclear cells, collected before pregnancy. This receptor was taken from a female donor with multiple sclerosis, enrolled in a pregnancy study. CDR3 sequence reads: CASSPASGRASPPEQYF. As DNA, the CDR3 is TGTGCCAGCTCACCGGCTAGCGGGAGGGCTAGTCCCCCCGAGCAGTACTTC.